The sequence of this T cell receptor beta chain was determined in a study of blood T cell repertoires in COVID-19. Background on the study: COVID-19 samples, acute and convalescent, were from the United States, Italy and Spain. Nucleic acid was either cDNA or gDNA, and it came from T cells, B-cell-depleted T cells, or PBMCs.

This clone was detected only once. Assay used: immunoSEQ multiplex PCR; TCRdb lists only in-frame clones, some missing. The sample yields 7,500 to 10,000 clones, about 90% seen once. Trimming shortened V by 4 bases and J by 1 base, and 10 bases separated the two germline ends. This CDR3 comprises 15 residues. Germline V gives CDR1 ENHRY, CDR2 SYGVKD. The source of this sequence is a man aged 55-75 years with acute or convalescent COVID-19. Input material: peripheral blood. The chain has TRBV10-3 and TRBJ1-4; D is possibly TRBD1 (5 bases). The CDR3 here is CAISGGSLTNEKLFF. In DNA form, the CDR3 reads TGTGCCATCAGTGGGGGCAGTTTAACTAATGAAAAACTGTTTTTT.